This TCR beta chain appears in the sequencing data of a study of blood T cell repertoires in COVID-19. This CDR3 is 19 amino acids long. Germline V gives CDR1 LGHNA, CDR2 YSLEER. V lost 1 base, J lost 6 bases, and 15 bases stayed unmatched. Profiling relied on immunoSEQ multiplex PCR, and the TCRdb table lists in-frame clones only, not all of them. The sample shows more than 130,000 clones, under 90% of them seen only once. Sequences were obtained from peripheral blood. The chain links TRBV4-3 to TRBJ2-2; 9 nucleotides line up with TRBD2. The receptor comes from a human donor in a cohort sampled during active COVID-19. CDR3: CASSQVGRGGRINAGELFF. The CDR3 nucleotides are TGCGCCAGCAGCCAAGTTGGGCGGGGGGGCCGAATTAACGCCGGGGAGCTGTTTTTT.